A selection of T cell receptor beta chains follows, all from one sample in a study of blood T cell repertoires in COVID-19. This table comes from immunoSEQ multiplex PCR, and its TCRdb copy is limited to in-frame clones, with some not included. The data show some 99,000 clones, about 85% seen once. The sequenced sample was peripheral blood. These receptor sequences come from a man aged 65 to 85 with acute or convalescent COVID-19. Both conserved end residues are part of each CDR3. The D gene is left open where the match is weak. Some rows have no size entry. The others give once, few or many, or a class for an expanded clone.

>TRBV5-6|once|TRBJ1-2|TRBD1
TGTGCCAGCAGCCAGAGACAGGGACCCCTCCTTGGATACACCTTC
CASSQRQGPLLGYTF
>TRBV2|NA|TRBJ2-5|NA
TGTGCCAGCAGTGAGAGGAGGGCCCCACTCCAAGAGACCCAGTACTTC
CASSERRAPLQETQYF
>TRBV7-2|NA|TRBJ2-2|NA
TGTGCCAGCAGCTTGGGTCCAGCGCCCACCGGGGAGCTGTTTTTT
CASSLGPAPTGELFF
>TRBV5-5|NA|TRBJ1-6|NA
TGTGCCAGCAGCTTGGACACGAGACTTAATTCACCCCTCCACTTT
CASSLDTRLNSPLHF
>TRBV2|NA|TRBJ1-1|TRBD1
TGTGCCAGCATTCCGGACAGGGCTACTGAAGCTTTCTTT
CASIPDRATEAFF
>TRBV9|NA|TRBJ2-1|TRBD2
TGTGCCAGCAGCGTAGTCGGGGGGTCCTACAATGAGCAGTTCTTC
CASSVVGGSYNEQFF
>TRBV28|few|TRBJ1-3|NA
TGTGCCAGCAGTGGGGAGTTTGGACCTGGAAACACCATATATTTT
CASSGEFGPGNTIYF
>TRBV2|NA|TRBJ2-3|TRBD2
TGTGCCAGCAGCCAGACTAGCGGGGTAACAGATACGCAGTATTTT
CASSQTSGVTDTQYF
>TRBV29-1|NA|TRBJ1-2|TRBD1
TGCAGCGCCCGGGGACAGGGAATTGGCTACACCTTC
CSARGQGIGYTF
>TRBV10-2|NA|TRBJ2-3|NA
TGCGCCAGCAGTGAGGGCCCCTCTAGCACAGATACGCAGTATTTT
CASSEGPSSTDTQYF
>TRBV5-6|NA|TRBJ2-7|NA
TGTGCCAGCAGCTTAAGGGGGGGCGGGTCGCCCTACGAGCAGTACTTC
CASSLRGGGSPYEQYF
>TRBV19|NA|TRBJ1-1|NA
TGTGCCAGTAGTATAGGGGATGGAGGGACTGAAGCTTTCTTT
CASSIGDGGTEAFF
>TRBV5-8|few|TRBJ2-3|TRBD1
TGTGCCAGCAGCCTCAGACAGGGGGCGGTAGGAACAGATACGCAGTATTTT
CASSLRQGAVGTDTQYF
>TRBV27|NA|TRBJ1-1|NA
TGTGCCAGCAGCTGGGGTCCGGGGACTGAAGCTTTCTTT
CASSWGPGTEAFF
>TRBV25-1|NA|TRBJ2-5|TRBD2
TGTGCCAGCAGATCTGGTGGGGGGGGAGAGACCCAGTACTTC
CASRSGGGGETQYF
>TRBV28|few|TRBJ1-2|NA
TGTGCCAGCAGCCCTGGACAGATTTATGGCTACACCTTC
CASSPGQIYGYTF
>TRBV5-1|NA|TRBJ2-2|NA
TGCGCCAGCAGCATTACAGGGGCGGGAACCGGGGAGCTGTTTTTT
CASSITGAGTGELFF
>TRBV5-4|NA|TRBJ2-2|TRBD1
TGTGCCAGCAGCCCCCCTTGGGGCACAGGGGCCGGGGAGCTGTTTTTT
CASSPPWGTGAGELFF
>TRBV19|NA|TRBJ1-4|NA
TGTGCCAGTAGCGTTACAGGTGGTAATGAAAAACTGTTTTTT
CASSVTGGNEKLFF
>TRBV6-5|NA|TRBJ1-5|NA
TGTGCCAGCAGTTACGATCCTGCGAATCAGCCCCAGCATTTT
CASSYDPANQPQHF
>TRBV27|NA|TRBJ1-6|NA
TGTGCCAGCAGTTTGCGGGCCGGTAGCCTCCACTTT
CASSLRAGSLHF
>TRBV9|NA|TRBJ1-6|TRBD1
TGTGCCAGCAGCGCCAATATAAACAGGGGACATGGGAATTCACCCCTCCACTTT
CASSANINRGHGNSPLHF
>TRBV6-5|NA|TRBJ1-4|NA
TGTGCCAGCAGTTACACGCAGGGAATTGAAAAACTGTTTTTT
CASSYTQGIEKLFF
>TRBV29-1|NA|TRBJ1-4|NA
TGCAGCGTTGAGGGACGTCAGGGAGGCGATGGGAAACTGTTTTTT
CSVEGRQGGDGKLFF
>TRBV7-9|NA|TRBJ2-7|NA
TGTGCCAGCAGCCGCGACCAGGGCGATACCTACGAGCAGTACTTC
CASSRDQGDTYEQYF
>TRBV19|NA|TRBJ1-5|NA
TGTGCCAGTAGTGAGGGAGCAGGGCCCCAGCATTTT
CASSEGAGPQHF
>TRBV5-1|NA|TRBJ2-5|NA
TGCGCCAGCAGCTTGGGGGCCTCCTCCCAAGAGACCCAGTACTTC
CASSLGASSQETQYF
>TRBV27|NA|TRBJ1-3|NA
TGTGCCAGCAGTTTTAGCTCTGGAAACACCATATATTTT
CASSFSSGNTIYF
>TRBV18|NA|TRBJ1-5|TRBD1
TGTGCCAGCTCACGGGGGACAGGAGGCAATCAGCCCCAGCATTTT
CASSRGTGGNQPQHF
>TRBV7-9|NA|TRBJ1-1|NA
TGTGCCAGCAGCACCACGGGCCTCCTGAGGGCTGAAGCTTTCTTT
CASSTTGLLRAEAFF
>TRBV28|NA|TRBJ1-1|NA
TGTGCCAGCAGTTCTGGGGGGAGCACTGAAGCTTTCTTT
CASSSGGSTEAFF
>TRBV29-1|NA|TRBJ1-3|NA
TGCAGCGTTGAAGGGCAGGATGGAAACACCATATATTTT
CSVEGQDGNTIYF
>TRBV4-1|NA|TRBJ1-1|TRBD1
TGCGCCAGCAGCCAAGGGACAGGGGGCATGAACACTGAAGCTTTCTTT
CASSQGTGGMNTEAFF
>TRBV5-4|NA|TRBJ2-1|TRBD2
TGTGCCAGCAGCTTGACACCGGGACTAGCGGGTGAGCAGTTCTTC
CASSLTPGLAGEQFF
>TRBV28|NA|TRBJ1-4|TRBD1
TGTGCCAGCAGTCCGGACAGGGCCCCAACTAATGAAAAACTGTTTTTT
CASSPDRAPTNEKLFF
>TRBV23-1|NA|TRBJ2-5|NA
TGCGCCAGCAGTCAATACCTCTTGAGAGGGAGGAGAGGGACCCAGTACTTC
CASSQYLLRGRRGTQYF
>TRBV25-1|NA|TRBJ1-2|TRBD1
TGTGCCAGCAGTGAGACAGGGCTCGATTATGGCTACACCTTC
CASSETGLDYGYTF
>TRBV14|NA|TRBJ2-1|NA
TGTGCCAGCAGCCGCGTTCAATACAATGAGCAGTTCTTC
CASSRVQYNEQFF
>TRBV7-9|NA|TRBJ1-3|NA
TGTGCCAGCAGCTCAAACAGGGCAGCCTCTGGAAACACCATATATTTT
CASSSNRAASGNTIYF
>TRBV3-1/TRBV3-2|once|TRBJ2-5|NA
TGTGCCAGCAATTCGGGGGGCCCTGAGACCCAGTACTTC
CASNSGGPETQYF
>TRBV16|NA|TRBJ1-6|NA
TGTGCCAGCAGCCAATCGCAGCGGACTAATTCACCCCTCCACTTT
CASSQSQRTNSPLHF
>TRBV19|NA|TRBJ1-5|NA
TGTGCCAGTAGTACAGTTCAGGGCGATCAGCCCCAGCATTTT
CASSTVQGDQPQHF
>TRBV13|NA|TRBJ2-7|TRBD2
TGTGCCAGCAGCCCGCAGCCCGGGACTAGAATCTACGAGCAGTACTTC
CASSPQPGTRIYEQYF
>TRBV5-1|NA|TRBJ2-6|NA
TGCGCCAGCAGCCTATTGACAGGCTCGGGGGCCAACGTCCTGACTTTC
CASSLLTGSGANVLTF
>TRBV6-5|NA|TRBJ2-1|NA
TGTGCCAGCAGGGCACAGGCGGGGTCCTACAATGAGCAGTTCTTC
CASRAQAGSYNEQFF
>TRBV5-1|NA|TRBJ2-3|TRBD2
TGCGCCAGCATTAGAGGGAGCGGGGGGCCTCACACAGATACGCAGTATTTT
CASIRGSGGPHTDTQYF
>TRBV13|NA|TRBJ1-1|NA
TGTGCCAGCAGCTTTATCCCATTATTGGGCAGGGACATGAACACTGAAGCTTTCTTT
CASSFIPLLGRDMNTEAFF
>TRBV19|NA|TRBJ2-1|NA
NA
CASTSGEVHNEQFF
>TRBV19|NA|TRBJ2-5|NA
TGTGCCAGTAGTATATTGGCGGGCCAAGAGACCCAGTACTTC
CASSILAGQETQYF
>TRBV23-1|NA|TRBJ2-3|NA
TGCGCCAGCAGTCACCCCCAGACTCCCACAGATACGCAGTATTTT
CASSHPQTPTDTQYF
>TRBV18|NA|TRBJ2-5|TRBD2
TGTGCCAGCTCACCACGAAGAGCGGGGGGCCCGCAAGAGACCCAGTACTTC
CASSPRRAGGPQETQYF
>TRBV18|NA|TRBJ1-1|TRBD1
TGTGCCAGCTCGCAAACAGGGGGGAGAGACACTGAAGCTTTCTTT
CASSQTGGRDTEAFF
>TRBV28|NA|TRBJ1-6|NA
TGTGCCAGCAGTCGCTCTACAGGTGCGAACCCCTATAATTCACCCCTCCACTTT
CASSRSTGANPYNSPLHF
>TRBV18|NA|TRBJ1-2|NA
TGTGCCAGCTCACCGGGGGGAACAGCTAACTATGGCTACACCTTC
CASSPGGTANYGYTF
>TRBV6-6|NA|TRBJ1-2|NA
TGTGCCAGCAGTTACTCGAGGGCACACAACTATGGCTACACCTTC
CASSYSRAHNYGYTF
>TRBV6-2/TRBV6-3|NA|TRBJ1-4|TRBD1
TGTGCCAGCAGTACCCACAGGGGGGTTCGCGCTAATGAAAAACTGTTTTTT
CASSTHRGVRANEKLFF
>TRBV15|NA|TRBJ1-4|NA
TGTGCCACCGGAGCTACAACTAATGAAAAACTGTTTTTT
CATGATTNEKLFF
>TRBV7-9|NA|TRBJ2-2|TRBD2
TGTGCCAGCAGCCCTGCGGGGCGGGGGGCCGGCGGGGAGCTGTTTTTT
CASSPAGRGAGGELFF